This TCR beta chain is from a study of blood T cell repertoires in COVID-19 (dated by TCRdb to about 2020). General notes on the study: Collaborator samples came from the United States, Italy and Spain and covered acute and convalescent phases of COVID-19. The material from the prospective study consisted of cDNA or gDNA derived from T cells, B-cell-depleted T cells, or PBMCs. Deeply sampled blood TCRbeta repertoires from subjects exposed to, actively infected with, or recovered from COVID-19 were included in the dataset. A freely available public database, intended as a resource for researchers studying the immune response to SARS-CoV-2, is where the repertoires were released. The samples were drawn from the first 160 participants of the ongoing ImmuneRACE study and from over 950 subjects provided by 6 global collaborators. The sample metadata nearly always contained a de-identified subject ID, COVID-19 status, age in years and sex. Where available, HLA class I and class II types were obtained from metadata supplied by the sample provider rather than from assay-based typing.

The germline V gene encodes CDR1 MDHEN and CDR2 SYDVKM. The CDR3 contains 16 residues, cysteine and phenylalanine counted. The sequence is cut down to CDR3 DNA, 48 bases in frame from base 1. Compared with germline, V lacks 3 bases and J lacks 3 bases; bases without a gene match: 9. Participants in the prospective study were aged roughly 18 to 95 years, lived in some 24 United States geographic areas, and enrolled through a virtual design. To assign participants to cohorts, the prospective study relied on clinical history that participants themselves reported in a screening survey and a study questionnaire. ImmuneRACE Cohort 3 recovered participants were defined by two consecutive negative NP/OP PCR tests, healthcare professional clearance, or symptom resolution. Each participant in the prospective study had whole blood, serum and a nasopharyngeal or oropharyngeal swab collected by mobile phlebotomists. Prospective study participants could optionally give additional blood draws and questionnaires over an approximately two-month period. Before DNA extraction, prospective study blood samples were shipped either frozen or at room temperature.

Study-level results and caveats: The quantity of clinical and demographic metadata differed by source and by participant and was supplied without curation.

The immunoSEQ Assay, a bias-controlled multiplex PCR, was used to amplify TCRbeta CDR3 regions from genomic DNA. The source study handled its data this way. The number of nucleated cells in each sample was estimated from the amplification of reference gene primers within the assay. To quantify the absolute abundance of each unique TCRbeta CDR3 rearrangement, sequence reads were collapsed and filtered. Productive Simpson clonality was computed per sample as the square root of Simpson's diversity index over productive rearrangements. The source is immuneACCESS, and TCRdb retained only in-frame sequences with V and J called. Part of the clones is not carried over; for the studies checked, unresolved V genes explain less than half of this, and the remainder is unexplained. V and J calls and clone size follow that table, whereas D and trimming were derived from the DNA. This sample has about 240,000 clones in its table, and 85% to 90% of those were observed once. The ten largest clones represent roughly 4% of the sample.

About this clone itself: Its antigen specificity is not known. No base quality values were provided; no much bigger clone lies one nucleotide off.

Material: PBMCs or T cells enriched from blood (not recorded which). The sequence was obtained from a woman aged 25 to 39 who had recovered from COVID-19. The rearranged segments are TRBV28 and TRBJ2-7; 9 central bases correspond to TRBD2. The CDR3 protein is CASSFSGSGTFYEQYF. The DNA is as follows: TGTGCCAGCAGTTTTAGCGGGAGCGGGACCTTCTACGAGCAGTACTTC.